This T cell receptor (beta chain) was captured by sequencing in a study of Ad26.COV2.S vaccination and SARS-CoV-2 variants. Study-wide results and limits: The TCR breadth and depth analyses may have produced an underestimate of total T cell responses.

The sample's treatment: around 19 received Ad26.COV2.S at low or high dose, single or two shots; a few received placebo; per-sample allocation not given. Each sample was drawn 63 days after the first injection (of vaccine or placebo). SARS-CoV-2 spike from the Wuhan strain was encoded by the vaccine, an Ad26 vector. Comment on this clone: Its antigen is undetermined. A junction end diverges from the germline sequence, so it may reflect a read error.

The protocol was immunoSEQ multiplex PCR, while the TCRdb copy is restricted to in-frame clones and leaves out a portion. The data show about 350,000 clones, 88% seen once. Sequences were derived from peripheral blood, sampled in a trial of Ad26.COV2.S vaccine versus placebo. This clonotype originated in a person aged 18-65 years who received the Ad26.COV2.S COVID-19 vaccine or a placebo.

The CDR3, as DNA: TGCGTCAGCAGCTTACAGGGGGCTGGGAACACTGAAGCTTTCTTT. It codes for CVSSLQGAGNTEAFF. The V call is TRBV5-1, the J call TRBJ1-1, with TRBD1 matching 9 bases. Germline CDR1 SGHRS, CDR2 YFSETQ. The CDR3 is 15 residues long.